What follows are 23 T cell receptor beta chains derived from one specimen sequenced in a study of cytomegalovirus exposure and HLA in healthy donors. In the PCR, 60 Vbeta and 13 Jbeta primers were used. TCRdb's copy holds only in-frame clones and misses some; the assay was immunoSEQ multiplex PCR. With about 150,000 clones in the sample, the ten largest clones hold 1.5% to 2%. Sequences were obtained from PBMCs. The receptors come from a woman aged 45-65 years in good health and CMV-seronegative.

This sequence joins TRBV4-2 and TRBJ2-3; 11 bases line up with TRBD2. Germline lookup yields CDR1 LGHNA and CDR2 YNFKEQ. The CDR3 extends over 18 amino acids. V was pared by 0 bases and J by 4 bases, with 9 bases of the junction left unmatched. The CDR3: CASSQETILAGEADTQYF. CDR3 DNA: TGTGCCAGCAGCCAAGAAACGATACTAGCGGGAGAGGCAGATACGCAGTATTTT.

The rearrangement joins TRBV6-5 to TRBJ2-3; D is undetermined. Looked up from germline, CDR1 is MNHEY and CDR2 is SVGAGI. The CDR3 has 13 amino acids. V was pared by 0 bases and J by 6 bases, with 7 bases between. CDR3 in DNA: TGTGCCAGCAGTTACTCTCGGCGGGATACGCAGTATTTT. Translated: CASSYSRRDTQYF.

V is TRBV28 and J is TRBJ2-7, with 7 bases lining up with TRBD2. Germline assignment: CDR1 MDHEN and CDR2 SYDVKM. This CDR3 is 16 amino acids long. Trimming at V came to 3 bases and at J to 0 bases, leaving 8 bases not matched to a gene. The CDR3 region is CASSLGTGTNSYEQYF. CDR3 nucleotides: TGTGCCAGCAGTTTGGGTACCGGGACTAACTCCTACGAGCAGTACTTC.

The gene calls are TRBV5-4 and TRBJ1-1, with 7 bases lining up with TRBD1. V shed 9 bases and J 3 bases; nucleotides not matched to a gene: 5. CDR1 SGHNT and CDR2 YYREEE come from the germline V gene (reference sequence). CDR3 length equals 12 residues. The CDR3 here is CATRQGDTEAFF. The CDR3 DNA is TGTGCCACACGACAGGGAGACACTGAAGCTTTCTTT.

The CDR3 is CASSPSGDREGQPQHF. CDR3 sequence (DNA): TGTGCCAGCTCACCATCCGGGGACAGGGAGGGTCAGCCCCAGCATTTT. The V gene is TRBV18, the J gene TRBJ1-5, with 9 bases matching TRBD1. J lost 6 bases, V lost 2 bases, and 8 bases had no gene match. Germline assignment: CDR1 KGHSH and CDR2 LQKENI. The CDR3 consists of 16 residues. The whole variable domain, filled in from reference TRBV18 and TRBJ1-5, reads NAGVMQNPRHLVRRRGQEARLRCSPMKGHSHVYWYRQLPEEGLKFMVYLQKENIIDESGMPKERFSAEFPKEGPSILRIQQVVRGDSAAYFCASSPSGDREGQPQHFGDGTRLSIL.

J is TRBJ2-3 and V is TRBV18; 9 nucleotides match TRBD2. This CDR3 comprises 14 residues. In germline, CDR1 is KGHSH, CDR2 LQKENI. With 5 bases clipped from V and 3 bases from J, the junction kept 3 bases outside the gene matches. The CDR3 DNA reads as TGTGCCAGCTCAAGCAGCGGGGGGACAGATACGCAGTATTTT. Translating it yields CASSSSGGTDTQYF.

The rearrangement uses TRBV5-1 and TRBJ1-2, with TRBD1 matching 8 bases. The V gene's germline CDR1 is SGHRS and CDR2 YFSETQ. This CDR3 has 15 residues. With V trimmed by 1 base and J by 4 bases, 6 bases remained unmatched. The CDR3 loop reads CASSLSGQGGYGYTF. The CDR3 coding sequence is TGCGCCAGCAGCTTGAGCGGACAGGGCGGCTATGGCTACACCTTC. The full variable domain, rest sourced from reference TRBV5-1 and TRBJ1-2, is KAGVTQTPRYLIKTRGQQVTLSCSPISGHRSVSWYQQTPGQGLQFLFEYFSETQRNKGNFPGRFSGRQFSNSRSEMNVSTLELGDSALYLCASSLSGQGGYGYTFGSGTRLTVV.

The CDR3 spells CASSQRQTTGSANEQYF. Written as DNA, the CDR3 is TGCGCCAGCAGCCAACGTCAGACTACAGGGTCGGCAAATGAGCAGTACTTC. The V gene is TRBV4-1, the J gene TRBJ2-7; tentative D call: TRBD1 (6 bases). The CDR3 spans 17 residues. The V end was cut by 2 bases, the J end by 7 bases, with 24 bases between. Germline CDR1 reads MGHRA; CDR2 reads YSYEKL.

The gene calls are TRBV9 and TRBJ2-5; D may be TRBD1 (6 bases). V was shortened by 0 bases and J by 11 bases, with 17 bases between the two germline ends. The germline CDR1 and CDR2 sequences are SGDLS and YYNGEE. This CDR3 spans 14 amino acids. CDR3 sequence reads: CASSVVTGKEEQYF. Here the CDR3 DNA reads TGTGCCAGCAGCGTAGTGACAGGAAAAGAGGAGCAGTACTTC.

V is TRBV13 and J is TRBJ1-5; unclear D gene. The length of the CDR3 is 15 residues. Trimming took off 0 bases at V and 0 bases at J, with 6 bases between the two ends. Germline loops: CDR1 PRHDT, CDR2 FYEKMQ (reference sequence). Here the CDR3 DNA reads TGTGCCAGCAGCTTAGGACAGTATAGCAATCAGCCCCAGCATTTT. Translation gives CASSLGQYSNQPQHF.

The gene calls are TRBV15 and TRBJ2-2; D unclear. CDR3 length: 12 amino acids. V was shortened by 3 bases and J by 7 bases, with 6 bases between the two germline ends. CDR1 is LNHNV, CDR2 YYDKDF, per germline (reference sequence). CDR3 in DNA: TGTGCCACCAGCAGGGAGATCGGGGAGCTGTTTTTT. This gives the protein CATSREIGELFF.

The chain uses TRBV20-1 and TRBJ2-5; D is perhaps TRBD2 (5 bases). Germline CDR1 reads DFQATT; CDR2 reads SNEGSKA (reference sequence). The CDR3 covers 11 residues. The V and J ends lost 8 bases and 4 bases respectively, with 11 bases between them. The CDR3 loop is CSLEGVETQYF. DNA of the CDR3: TGCAGTCTTGAGGGTGTAGAGACCCAGTACTTC.

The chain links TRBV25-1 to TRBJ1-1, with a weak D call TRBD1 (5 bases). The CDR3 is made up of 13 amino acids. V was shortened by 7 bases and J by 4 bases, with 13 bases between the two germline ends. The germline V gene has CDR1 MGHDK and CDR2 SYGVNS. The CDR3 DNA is TGTGCCAGCACCCCCCGTAGGGGCACTGAAGCTTTCTTT. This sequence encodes CASTPRRGTEAFF.

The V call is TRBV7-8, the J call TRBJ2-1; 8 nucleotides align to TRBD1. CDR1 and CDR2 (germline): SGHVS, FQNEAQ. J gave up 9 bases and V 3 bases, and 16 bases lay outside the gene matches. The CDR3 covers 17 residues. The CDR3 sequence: CASSLVGQGHRVTEQFF. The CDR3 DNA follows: TGTGCCAGCAGCTTGGTCGGACAGGGTCACAGGGTTACTGAGCAGTTCTTC.

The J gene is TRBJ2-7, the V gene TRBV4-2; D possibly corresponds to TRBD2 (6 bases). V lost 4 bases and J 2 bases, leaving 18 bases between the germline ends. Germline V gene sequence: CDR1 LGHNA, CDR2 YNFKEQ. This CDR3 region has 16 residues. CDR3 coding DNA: TGTGCCAGCAGCCCCCGGGGAGGCGGGGAGACCTACGAGCAGTACTTC. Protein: CASSPRGGGETYEQYF.

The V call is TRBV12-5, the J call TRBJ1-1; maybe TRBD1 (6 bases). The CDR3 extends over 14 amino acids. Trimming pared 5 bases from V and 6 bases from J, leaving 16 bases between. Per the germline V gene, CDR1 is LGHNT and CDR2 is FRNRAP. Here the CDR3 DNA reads TGTGCTAGTGGTAACCCGGACAGAAGGGCTGAAGCTTTCTTT. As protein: CASGNPDRRAEAFF.

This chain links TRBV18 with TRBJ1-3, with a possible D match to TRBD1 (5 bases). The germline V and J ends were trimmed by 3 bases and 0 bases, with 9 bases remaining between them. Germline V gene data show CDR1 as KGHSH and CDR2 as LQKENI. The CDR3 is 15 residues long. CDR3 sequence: CASSPGTPSGNTIYF. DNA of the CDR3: TGTGCCAGCTCACCCGGGACTCCCTCTGGAAACACCATATATTTT.

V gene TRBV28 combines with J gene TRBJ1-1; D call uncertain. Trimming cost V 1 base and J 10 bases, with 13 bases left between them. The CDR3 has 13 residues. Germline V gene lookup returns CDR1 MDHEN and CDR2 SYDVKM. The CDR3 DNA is TGTGCCAGCAGTTTATCGGGGAGGCTTGGAGCTTTCTTT. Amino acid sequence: CASSLSGRLGAFF.

Here the CDR3 DNA reads TGCAGCGCCCCGGACAGCTCTGGGGCCAACGTCCTGACTTTC. Translated, it gives CSAPDSSGANVLTF. J is TRBJ2-6 and V is TRBV29-1, with D tentatively TRBD1 (6 bases). The V and J ends lost 7 bases and 0 bases respectively, with 10 bases between them. This CDR3 region has 14 residues. Per the germline V gene, CDR1 is SQVTM and CDR2 is ANQGSEA.

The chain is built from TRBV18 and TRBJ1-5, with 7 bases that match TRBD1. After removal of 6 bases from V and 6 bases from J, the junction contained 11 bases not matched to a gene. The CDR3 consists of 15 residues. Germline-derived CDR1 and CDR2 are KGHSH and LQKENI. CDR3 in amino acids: CASSLYRGGGQPQHF. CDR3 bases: TGTGCCAGCTCCCTATACAGGGGAGGAGGTCAGCCCCAGCATTTT.

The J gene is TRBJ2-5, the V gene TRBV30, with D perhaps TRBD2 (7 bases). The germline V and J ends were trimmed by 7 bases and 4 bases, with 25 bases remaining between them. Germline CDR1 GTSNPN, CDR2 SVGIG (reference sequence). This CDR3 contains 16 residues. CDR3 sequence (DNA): TGTGCCTCCGTGTTCACCTCCGGGGGGCGGGGAGAGACCCAGTACTTC. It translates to CASVFTSGGRGETQYF.

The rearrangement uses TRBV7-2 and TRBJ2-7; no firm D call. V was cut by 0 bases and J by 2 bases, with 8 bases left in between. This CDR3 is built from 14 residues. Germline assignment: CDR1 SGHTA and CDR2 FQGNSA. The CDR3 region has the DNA TGTGCCAGCAGCTTAGCGGTCCAGACCTACGAGCAGTACTTC. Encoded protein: CASSLAVQTYEQYF.

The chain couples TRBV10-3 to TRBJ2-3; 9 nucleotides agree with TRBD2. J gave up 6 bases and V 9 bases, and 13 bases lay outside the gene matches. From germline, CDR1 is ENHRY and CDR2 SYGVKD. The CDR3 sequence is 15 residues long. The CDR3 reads CAIAGGAGGPDTQYF. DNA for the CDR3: TGTGCCATAGCTGGTGGGGCGGGGGGGCCGGATACGCAGTATTTT.